This TCR beta chain comes out of a study of shared clonotypes between healthy human individuals. General observations from the study: In contrast to clonotypes shared by all four donors, non-shared clonotypes had lower generation probabilities.

To note about this clone: No antigen is known for it.

Clones were sequenced by immunoSEQ multiplex PCR, and TCRdb holds only the in-frame ones, with some missing. The repertoire consists of 2 million to 3 million clones, with 90% to 95% occurring once and the leading ten covering around 0.4%. Sequencing was done on a sample of naive CD4+ T cells from PBMCs. Subset of the sample: CD45RA+ positively selected. The sequence was obtained from a young man in good health. Some clones in this sample may be carry-over from other donors' samples.

CDR3 in amino acids: CASSPGYSYEQYF. The CDR3, as DNA: TGTGCCAGCAGCCCAGGGTACTCCTACGAGCAGTACTTC. The J gene is TRBJ2-7, the V gene TRBV7-3, with D perhaps matching TRBD1 (5 bases). Trimming took 5 bases from V and 0 from J, leaving 8 bases between them. CDR3 length: 13 residues. Germline V gene data show CDR1 as SGHTA and CDR2 as FQGTGA.